This TCR beta chain was retrieved from a study of glioma-infiltrating T cells after dendritic cell vaccination. Trimming at V came to 6 bases and at J to 4 bases, leaving 4 bases not matched to a gene. The germline V gene has CDR1 ENHRY and CDR2 SYGVKD. The CDR3 length is 14 residues. Sequencing used immunoSEQ multiplex PCR; TCRdb keeps in-frame clones, though not all of them. In the table there are about 67,000 clones, 81% of which are singletons. The TCR was taken from a human donor with glioblastoma. The chain uses TRBV10-3 and TRBJ2-2; 8 bases fit TRBD2. Sequenced material: blood, taken before dendritic cell vaccination. CDR3 region: CAIRGGGITGELFF. The CDR3 DNA reads TGTGCCATCAGGGGCGGGGGGATCACCGGGGAGCTGTTTTTT.